This T cell receptor (beta chain) comes out of a study of cytomegalovirus exposure and HLA in healthy donors. Per the germline V gene, CDR1 is LGHNA and CDR2 is YSLEER. The J segment lost 4 bases and the V segment lost 0 bases, leaving 2 bases of the junction unmatched. This CDR3 has 15 residues. This clone has a single count. Use of 60 Vbeta and 13 Jbeta primers characterized the PCR. As processed by the authors: The authors later counted tens of millions of unique TCR beta chains, some 11 million of them shared. Clones were read by immunoSEQ multiplex PCR, and TCRdb kept only the in-frame ones, dropping some. V and J calls and clone size are copied from that table; D and trimming were computed from the DNA. Of more than 140,000 clones in the sample, approximately 84% were seen once.

The sequenced sample consisted of PBMCs. The genes are TRBV4-3 and TRBJ2-7; 11 bases align to TRBD2. This TCR came from a woman in her thirties or forties in good health and CMV-seronegative. Here the CDR3 DNA reads TGCGCCAGCAGCCAAGATTGGACTAGCGGGTACGAGCAGTACTTC. Its translation: CASSQDWTSGYEQYF.